Shown below are 5 T cell receptor beta chains from a single sample sequenced in a study of T cell repertoires in cytomegalovirus infection. The antigens for these receptors are not known. TCRdb recomputed calls from the reads with MiXCR, one row per CDR3 protein. There are 35,000 to 55,000 distinct CDR3 sequences in the sample; approximately 22% occur only once, and approximately 18% lies in the top ten. The specimen was PBMCs, sequenced either directly or after in vitro stimulation (not recorded which). The origin of the receptors is a human donor in good health (CMV status not recorded). Some clones in this sample may be carry-over from other donors' samples.

The rearrangement uses TRBV29-1 and TRBJ2-5, with TRBD1 identical over 12 bases. Losses at the gene ends were 7 bases for V and 5 bases for J; bases not matched to a gene: 5. The germline V gene encodes CDR1 SQVTM and CDR2 ANQGSEA. The CDR3 is made up of 13 amino acids. The CDR3 coding sequence is TGCAGCGCCGGGACAGGGGGCGGTGAGACCCAGTACTTC. This translates into CSAGTGGGETQYF. Using reference TRBV29-1 and TRBJ2-5 for the parts outside the CDR3, the full variable domain is SAVISQKPSRDICQRGTSLTIQCQVDSQVTMMFWYRQQPGQSLTLIATANQGSEATYESGFVIDKFPISRPNLTFSTLTVSNMSPEDSSIYLCSAGTGGGETQYFGPGTRLLVL.

This clonotype came up many times. This chain links TRBV7-8 with TRBJ2-1; 12 bases fit TRBD2. This CDR3 is 17 amino acids long. Losses at the gene ends were 7 bases for V and 0 bases for J; bases not matched to a gene: 7. Germline V gene sequence: CDR1 SGHVS, CDR2 FQNEAQ. This CDR3 reads CASTYRLAGDSYNEQFF. As DNA, the CDR3 is TGTGCCAGCACCTATAGACTAGCGGGGGACTCCTACAATGAGCAGTTCTTC.

The table lists this clonotype with a count of one. A much larger clone is a single base away; this may be a read error. CDR3 amino acids: CASSFRGRAHNEQFF. Written as DNA, the CDR3 is TGTGCCAGCAGCTTTCGGGGGAGGGCTCACAATGAGCAGTTCTTC. The chain recombines TRBV7-2 with TRBJ2-1, with 7 bases lining up with TRBD2. Per the germline V gene, CDR1 is SGHTA and CDR2 is FQGNSA. V gave up 3 bases and J gave up 5 bases; unmatched junction bases: 7. The CDR3 sequence is 15 residues long.

This clonotype was seen a handful of times. The rearrangement joins TRBV7-2 to TRBJ2-2; D remains unclear. The CDR3 has 14 amino acids. The V and J ends lost 3 bases and 1 base respectively, with 6 bases between them. Germline values: CDR1 SGHTA, CDR2 FQGNSA. The CDR3 region has the DNA TGTGCCAGCAGCTTTAGAGAGAACACCGGGGAGCTGTTTTTT. This encodes CASSFRENTGELFF.

This clonotype appeared many times. J is TRBJ1-2 and V is TRBV5-4, with TRBD1 identical over 10 bases. V shed 1 base and J 6 bases; nucleotides not matched to a gene: 12. The germline gives CDR1 SGHNT, CDR2 YYREEE (reference sequence). This CDR3 comprises 17 residues. The CDR3 nucleotides read TGTGCCAGCAGCTTGCCGGGACAGGGGCTCTCCTCGGATGGCTACACCTTC. Protein product: CASSLPGQGLSSDGYTF.